This entry lists 25 T cell receptor beta chains sequenced from one sample in a study of blood T cell repertoires in COVID-19. The repertoire was sequenced with immunoSEQ multiplex PCR; TCRdb's copy has only in-frame clones and lacks some. The profile shows about 110,000 clones, about 80% of them singletons. The sequencing sample was made of peripheral blood. The receptors were gathered from a woman older than 75 with acute or convalescent COVID-19.

This clone was seen a few times. The CDR3 nucleotides are TGCGCCAGCAGCTTGGAGGGCGGGGGGGGCACAGATACGCAGTATTTT. This encodes CASSLEGGGGTDTQYF. The rearrangement joins TRBV5-1 to TRBJ2-3, with 9 bases that match TRBD2. V shed 0 bases and J 1 base; nucleotides not matched to a gene: 3. The CDR3 is 16 amino acids. Germline V CDR1 and CDR2: SGHRS, YFSETQ.

The CDR3 reads CASSLGTGAEKLFF. CDR3 coding DNA: TGTGCCAGCAGCCTCGGGACAGGGGCCGAAAAACTGTTTTTT. This chain connects TRBV3-1 (or the pseudogene TRBV3-2) to TRBJ1-4; 10 bases are shared with TRBD1. This CDR3 is 14 amino acids long. The V gene's germline CDR1 is LGHDT and CDR2 YNNKEL (reference sequence). With 4 bases clipped from V and 8 bases from J, the junction kept 4 bases outside the gene matches.

The genes are TRBV10-2 and TRBJ2-7; the match to TRBD1 covers 12 bases. Looked up from germline, CDR1 is WSHSY and CDR2 is SAAADI. This CDR3 is built from 18 residues. V dropped 0 bases and J dropped 4; count of bases not matched to a gene: 10. The CDR3, as DNA: TGCGCCAGCAGTGAGTCTGGGGGACAGGGGGCCTCCCCTTACGAGCAGTACTTC. Amino acids: CASSESGGQGASPYEQYF.

The V gene is TRBV5-4, the J gene TRBJ1-1; 7 positions agree with TRBD1. The CDR3 loop spans 15 amino acids. Germline V gives CDR1 SGHNT, CDR2 YYREEE (reference sequence). Germline trimming cut 2 bases from V and 3 bases from J; bases unmatched to any gene: 7. In nucleotides, the CDR3 is TGTGCCAGCAGCTTACGGGACAGTGGGTACACTGAAGCTTTCTTT. Residues: CASSLRDSGYTEAFF.

The rearrangement uses TRBV12-3 or TRBV12-4 and TRBJ2-7; D not certain. Trimming took 7 bases from V and 4 from J, leaving 8 bases between them. The CDR3 is 11 amino acids. DNA of the CDR3: TGTGCCAGCACCTCCGGTTACGAGCAGTACTTC. Its translation: CASTSGYEQYF.

J is TRBJ2-7 and V is TRBV19; D unresolved. Per the germline V gene, CDR1 is LNHDA and CDR2 is SQIVND (reference sequence). Between the trimmed V and J ends, which lost 3 bases and 0 bases, there was a span of 6 bases. This CDR3 has 13 amino acids. In DNA form, the CDR3 reads TGTGCCAGTAGTATTCAGGTCTCCTACGAGCAGTACTTC. This codes for CASSIQVSYEQYF. Full variable domain (missing parts from reference TRBV19 and TRBJ2-7): DGGITQSPKYLFRKEGQNVTLSCEQNLNHDAMYWYRQDPGQGLRLIYYSQIVNDFQKGDIAEGYSVSREKKESFPLTVTSAQKNPTAFYLCASSIQVSYEQYFGPGTRLTVT.

As regards this clone: One junction end disagrees with the germline gene, perhaps due to a read error. The chain joins TRBV29-1 to TRBJ2-3; maybe TRBD1 (5 bases). Germline values: CDR1 SQVTM, CDR2 ANQGSEA. This CDR3 region has 14 residues. In DNA form, the CDR3 reads TGCAACGTTGATAAGGGGTCGAGCACAGATACGCAGTATTTT. This codes for CNVDKGSSTDTQYF.

This chain uses TRBV28 with TRBJ1-5, with D maybe TRBD1 (6 bases). V was cut by 10 bases and J by 0 bases, with 16 bases left in between. Germline loops: CDR1 MDHEN, CDR2 SYDVKM. This CDR3 is 15 amino acids long. CDR3 DNA sequence: TGTGCCACCAAGGGGGGGACTTATAGCAATCAGCCCCAGCATTTT. This sequence encodes CATKGGTYSNQPQHF.

This rearrangement joins TRBV7-6 to TRBJ2-2, with TRBD1 matching over 8 bases. Germline assignment: CDR1 SGHVS and CDR2 FNYEAQ. The J segment lost 4 bases and the V segment lost 0 bases, leaving 4 bases of the junction unmatched. CDR3 length: 16 amino acids. The CDR3 spells CASSLARGRGTGELFF. In nucleotides, the CDR3 is TGTGCCAGCAGCTTAGCCAGGGGGCGCGGCACCGGGGAGCTGTTTTTT.

The chain uses TRBV2 and TRBJ2-7, with TRBD2 identical over 7 bases. Germline loops: CDR1 SNHLY, CDR2 FYNNEI. The CDR3 is made up of 14 amino acids. Trimming cost V 5 bases and J 6 bases; bases outside gene matches: 10. CDR3: CASSPTSFGSEQYF. The CDR3 DNA follows: TGTGCCAGCAGTCCGACTAGCTTCGGATCCGAGCAGTACTTC.

The gene calls are TRBV7-2 and TRBJ2-7, with 11 positions matching TRBD2. Per germline, CDR1 SGHTA and CDR2 FQGNSA. The CDR3 has 15 amino acids. With V trimmed by 5 bases and J by 2 bases, 5 bases remained unmatched. CDR3 DNA sequence: TGTGCCAGCAGCCCGGGTAGCGGGGGGGCCTACGAGCAGTACTTC. Amino acid sequence: CASSPGSGGAYEQYF. Full variable domain (remainder filled in from reference TRBV7-2 and TRBJ2-7): GAGVSQSPSNKVTEKGKDVELRCDPISGHTALYWYRQSLGQGLEFLIYFQGNSAPDKSGLPSDRFSAERTGGSVSTLTIQRTQQEDSAVYLCASSPGSGGAYEQYFGPGTRLTVT.

This clone was seen a handful of times. V is TRBV2 and J is TRBJ1-1; 8 nucleotides align to TRBD1. The CDR3 has 15 amino acids. With V trimmed by 6 bases and J by 6 bases, 12 bases remained unmatched. Looked up from germline, CDR1 is SNHLY and CDR2 is FYNNEI. In nucleotides, the CDR3 is TGTGCCAGCAGAGGACAGGGAGAAAGTAGCGCTGAAGCTTTCTTT. As protein: CASRGQGESSAEAFF. The whole variable domain, filled in from reference TRBV2 and TRBJ1-1, reads EPEVTQTPSHQVTQMGQEVILRCVPISNHLYFYWYRQILGQKVEFLVSFYNNEISEKSEIFDDQFSVERPDGSNFTLKIRSTKLEDSAMYFCASRGQGESSAEAFFGQGTRLTVV.

The V gene is TRBV7-2, the J gene TRBJ2-5; no reliable D call. This CDR3 is 13 amino acids long. Trimming shortened V by 5 bases and J by 1 base, and 8 bases separated the two germline ends. The germline V gene encodes CDR1 SGHTA and CDR2 FQGNSA. CDR3 amino acids: CASSPSPQETQYF. CDR3 DNA: TGTGCCAGCAGCCCTTCCCCCCAAGAGACCCAGTACTTC.

V usage is TRBV7-2 and J usage is TRBJ1-1, with TRBD1 as a possible D gene (6 bases). Deletions cut 8 bases from V and 1 base from J, with 20 bases between. CDR3 length: 16 residues. Germline values: CDR1 SGHTA, CDR2 FQGNSA. The CDR3 spells CASRGFPTGWNTEAFF. In DNA, the CDR3 is TGTGCCAGCCGGGGTTTCCCGACAGGCTGGAACACTGAAGCTTTCTTT.

The chain recombines TRBV5-6 with TRBJ1-4; TRBD1 matches at 7 bases. Trimming cost V 4 bases and J 10 bases; bases outside gene matches: 10. The V gene's germline CDR1 is SGHDT and CDR2 YYEEEE. The CDR3 runs to 14 residues. The CDR3 DNA sequence: TGTGCCAGCAGCCTCACAGGGGCCGATGGAAAACTGTTTTTT. Translating it yields CASSLTGADGKLFF. Full variable domain (rest looked up from reference TRBV5-6 and TRBJ1-4): DAGVTQSPTHLIKTRGQQVTLRCSPKSGHDTVSWYQQALGQGPQFIFQYYEEEERQRGNFPDRFSGHQFPNYSSELNVNALLLGDSALYLCASSLTGADGKLFFGSGTQLSVL.

V gene TRBV6-4 combines with J gene TRBJ2-1; 8 bases are shared with TRBD1. V shed 5 bases and J 0 bases; nucleotides not matched to a gene: 12. The CDR3 loop spans 18 amino acids. Germline loops: CDR1 MRHNA, CDR2 SNTAGT. CDR3 coding DNA: TGTGCCAGCAGTCGCAGGGGGCCCAAGTTCAGCTCCTACAATGAGCAGTTCTTC. Protein: CASSRRGPKFSSYNEQFF.

V is TRBV27 and J is TRBJ1-1, with D perhaps matching TRBD1 (6 bases). The germline V and J ends were trimmed by 5 bases and 2 bases, with 12 bases remaining between them. Germline values: CDR1 MNHEY, CDR2 SMNVEV (reference sequence). The CDR3 consists of 14 residues. The CDR3 loop reads CASSLHRANTEAFF. In DNA, the CDR3 is TGTGCCAGCAGTCTTCACAGGGCTAACACTGAAGCTTTCTTT.

The rearrangement joins TRBV3-1 (or the pseudogene TRBV3-2) to TRBJ2-2; D may be TRBD2 (5 bases). CDR3 length equals 11 residues. V lost 10 bases and J 5 bases, leaving 8 bases between the germline ends. Germline V gene sequence: CDR1 LGHDT, CDR2 YNNKEL (reference sequence). As DNA, the CDR3 is TGTGCCACCGGGAAAACCGGGGAGCTGTTTTTT. Encoded protein: CATGKTGELFF.

This chain connects TRBV2 to TRBJ1-2; perhaps TRBD1 as D (5 bases). This CDR3 has 14 amino acids. Germline CDR1 is SNHLY and CDR2 is FYNNEI. V dropped 10 bases and J dropped 2 bases, with 17 bases sitting between them. The CDR3 loop reads CATQKSQANYGYTF. The CDR3 DNA reads TGTGCCACTCAGAAGTCACAGGCGAACTATGGCTACACCTTC.

This chain uses TRBV5-1 with TRBJ2-7, with 12 bases identical to TRBD2. V trimming: 0 bases; J trimming: 7 bases; junction bases outside the gene matches: 8. The CDR3 contains 16 residues. Per the germline V gene, CDR1 is SGHRS and CDR2 is YFSETQ. In DNA, the CDR3 is TGCGCCAGCAGCTTGGACCTAGCGGGAGGGCCCCGGGAGCAGTACTTC. Translating gives CASSLDLAGGPREQYF.

This clone has just a few counts. The gene calls are TRBV10-3 and TRBJ1-1, with TRBD1 as a possible D gene (5 bases). V lost 4 bases and J lost 5, with 14 bases in between. Germline-derived CDR1 and CDR2 are ENHRY and SYGVKD. This CDR3 has 14 residues. The CDR3 DNA is TGTGCCATCAGTGGGTCCAGGGATGGGACTGAAGCTTTCTTT. Encoded protein: CAISGSRDGTEAFF.

The genes are TRBV5-1 and TRBJ1-2, with D possibly being TRBD1 (6 bases). The germline CDR1 and CDR2 sequences are SGHRS and YFSETQ. Trimming left V 0 bases short and J 4 bases short, with 10 bases between. The CDR3 runs to 14 residues. The CDR3 DNA reads as TGCGCCAGCAGCTTGGGGACAGAACCCTATGGCTACACCTTC. It encodes CASSLGTEPYGYTF.

The V call is TRBV4-2, the J call TRBJ1-1; tentative D call: TRBD1 (6 bases). Trimming took off 6 bases at V and 1 base at J, with 15 bases between the two ends. The V gene's germline CDR1 is LGHNA and CDR2 YNFKEQ. CDR3 length: 15 residues. The CDR3 DNA reads TGTGCCAGCAGACCCAGGGACATCCCGAACACTGAAGCTTTCTTT. As protein: CASRPRDIPNTEAFF.

The rearrangement links TRBV7-9 to TRBJ1-4; D remains unclear. This CDR3 is built from 15 residues. Germline assignment: CDR1 SEHNR and CDR2 FQNEAQ (reference sequence). Trimming shortened V by 7 bases and J by 7 bases, and 19 bases separated the two germline ends. As DNA, the CDR3 is TGTGCCAGCAAGAACGGCACCCGACTAAGTGAAAAACTGTTTTTT. Protein sequence: CASKNGTRLSEKLFF.

The gene calls are TRBV6-1 and TRBJ2-7; 9 nucleotides agree with TRBD1. The CDR3 sequence is 16 residues long. V trimming: 4 bases; J trimming: 2 bases; junction bases outside the gene matches: 9. Germline CDR1 MNHNS, CDR2 SASEGT. The CDR3 reads CASSAQGQGRPYEQYF. As DNA, the CDR3 is TGTGCCAGCAGTGCCCAGGGACAGGGCCGCCCCTACGAGCAGTACTTC.